This TCR beta chain is from a study of blood T cell repertoires in COVID-19. Study at large: Donors in the United States, Italy and Spain gave samples during acute or convalescent COVID-19. Nucleic acid was either cDNA or gDNA, and it came from T cells, B-cell-depleted T cells, or PBMCs.

In the authors' workflow: Reference gene primer amplification gave nucleated cell count estimates. Method: immunoSEQ multiplex PCR; TCRdb's copy keeps in-frame clones and lacks some. The DNA gave D and trimming, while V, J and clone size come from that table. Of around 200,000 clones detected, 86% appear once; the ten largest clones hold approximately 3.5%. Per germline, CDR1 SGHTA and CDR2 FQGTGA. V was clipped by 1 base and J by 8 bases; unmatched bases: 16. This CDR3 is built from 19 residues. This receptor was identified in a man between 65 and 80 years old with acute or convalescent COVID-19. This chain connects TRBV7-3 to TRBJ2-2; 10 nucleotides align to TRBD1. Sequencing input: peripheral blood. In nucleotides, the CDR3 is TGTGCCAGCAGCTTAATGTACGTCCCGGGACAGGGGTCCTTGGGGGAGCTGTTTTTT. This translates into CASSLMYVPGQGSLGELFF.